The rows below give T cell receptor beta chains drawn from one sample of a study of T cell responses to AZD1222 COVID-19 vaccine. Repertoires were generated with immunoSEQ multiplex PCR, while TCRdb's copy carries only in-frame clones and drops some. The sample carries roughly 110,000 clones, around 92% recorded once. Sample: peripheral blood, taken 28 days after the second AZD1222 dose. These receptors were taken from an adult who received the AZD1222 COVID-19 vaccine. Both conserved end residues are part of each CDR3. The D gene is left open where the match is weak. Size tells how often a clone was seen (once, few, many) or the class of an expanded clone, and some rows leave it out.

>TRBV28|.|TRBJ1-2|.
CASSLPGPNYGYTF
TGTGCCAGCAGTTTACCGGGCCCCAACTATGGCTACACCTTC
>TRBV16|TRBD1|TRBJ2-7|.
CASSRRTGGGNEQYF
TGTGCCAGCAGCCGCCGGACAGGGGGTGGGAACGAGCAGTACTTC
>TRBV5-1|.|TRBJ1-1|.
CASSLGAPGFTEAFF
TGCGCCAGCAGCTTGGGGGCCCCAGGTTTCACTGAAGCTTTCTTT
>TRBV29-1|.|TRBJ1-2|.
CSVPMLGDSFYGYTF
TGCAGCGTCCCAATGTTAGGTGACAGCTTTTATGGCTACACCTTC
>TRBV6-6|.|TRBJ1-5|.
CASSRRAGDSNQPQHF
TGTGCCAGCAGTCGAAGAGCAGGGGATAGCAATCAGCCCCAGCATTTT
>TRBV6-5|.|TRBJ1-1|.
CASSYSGNMNTEAFF
TGTGCCAGCAGTTACTCAGGAAATATGAACACTGAAGCTTTCTTT
>TRBV24-1|.|TRBJ1-3|once
CATSDPIGGNTIYF
TGTGCCACCAGTGACCCGATAGGGGGAAACACCATATATTTT
>TRBV4-2|.|TRBJ1-3|.
CASSQDSDSSGNTIYF
TGTGCCAGCAGCCAAGATAGTGATTCCTCCGGGAACACCATATATTTT
>TRBV12-3/TRBV12-4|.|TRBJ2-6|.
CASRSSGANVLTF
TGTGCCAGCAGGAGCTCTGGGGCCAACGTCCTGACTTTC
>TRBV25-1|TRBD1|TRBJ2-7|once
CASSWDSKSYEQYF
TGTGCCAGCAGTTGGGACAGCAAATCCTACGAGCAGTACTTC
>TRBV9|TRBD1|TRBJ1-1|.
CASSVTGTGGTEAFF
TGTGCCAGCAGCGTCACCGGGACAGGGGGCACTGAAGCTTTCTTT
>TRBV6-2/TRBV6-3|TRBD1|TRBJ1-2|.
CASSPGQAHYGYTF
TGTGCCAGCAGTCCGGGACAGGCCCACTATGGCTACACCTTC
>TRBV30|.|TRBJ2-1|.
CAWNGQKYNEQFF
TGTGCCTGGAACGGACAGAAGTACAATGAGCAGTTCTTC
>TRBV15|.|TRBJ2-7|.
CATSRDIYYEQYF
TGTGCCACCAGCAGGGACATTTACTACGAGCAGTACTTC
>TRBV7-9|.|TRBJ2-1|.
CASSSQSGLHLYNEQFF
TGTGCCAGCAGCTCTCAATCGGGACTCCACCTCTACAATGAGCAGTTCTTC
>TRBV18|.|TRBJ2-7|.
CASSNRVSYEQYF
TGTGCCAGCTCAAACAGGGTTTCCTACGAGCAGTACTTC
>TRBV5-1|TRBD1|TRBJ2-2|.
CASSGRTGAGELFF
TGCGCCAGCAGCGGGAGGACAGGGGCCGGGGAGCTGTTTTTT